This T cell receptor beta chain came from a study of blood T cell repertoires in COVID-19. Looking at the study overall: The cDNA or gDNA used as material had been derived from T cells, B-cell-depleted T cells, or PBMCs.

Seattle cases were enrolled at active infection and followed longitudinally. In the source study's methods: Scientists estimated how many nucleated cells there were by amplifying reference gene primers. The method was immunoSEQ multiplex PCR; TCRdb's version includes in-frame clones alone and lacks a portion of them. Clone size and the V and J calls come from that table; the DNA yielded D and trimming. The sample lists 200,000 to 250,000 clones; 88% were seen once. Between the trimmed V and J ends, which lost 4 bases and 5 bases, there was a span of 11 bases. Germline V CDR1 and CDR2: GTSNPN, SVGIG (reference sequence). This CDR3 is built from 13 residues.

This clonotype originated in a woman younger than 45 with COVID-19, enrolled during active disease. The chain employs TRBV30 and TRBJ1-4; D possibly corresponds to TRBD1 (6 bases). The sample consisted of peripheral blood. CDR3: CAWIDRTNEKLFF. The CDR3 nucleotides read TGTGCCTGGATAGACAGGACAAATGAAAAACTGTTTTTT.